The 21 T cell receptor beta chains below all came from one sample that was sequenced in a study of T cells in Graves' hyperthyroidism and ophthalmopathy. Using RNA transcripts as the source, TCR beta CDR3 regions were amplified. First-round RT-PCR targeting the TCR CDR3 was performed with the HTBI primer set. One entry per CDR3 protein, called by TCRdb with MiXCR from the multiplex PCR reads. The sample includes about 770,000 distinct CDR3 sequences, approximately 19% seen only once; the top ten take 16%. Source material: blood. The receptors derive from a woman between 50 and 59 years old with Graves' hyperthyroidism that later progressed to Graves' ophthalmopathy.

This clonotype was recorded many times. The chain joins TRBV18 to TRBJ1-2; 8 bases match TRBD1. Germline assignment: CDR1 KGHSH and CDR2 LQKENI. The CDR3 is 15 residues long. V trimming: 3 bases; J trimming: 5 bases; junction bases outside the gene matches: 8. CDR3 DNA sequence: TGTGCCAGCTCACCCCGGCAGGGGGCGGCTTATGGCTACACCTTC. Its protein is CASSPRQGAAYGYTF.

This chain connects TRBV5-4 to TRBJ2-1, with 13 bases identical to TRBD2. J was trimmed by 4 bases and V by 4 bases; bases with no gene match: 14. Germline-derived CDR1 and CDR2 are SGHNT and YYREEE (reference sequence). The CDR3 loop spans 19 amino acids. The CDR3 protein is CASSPAGTSGAPSYNEQFF. CDR3 bases: TGTGCCAGCAGCCCGGCCGGGACTAGCGGGGCCCCGAGTTACAATGAGCAGTTCTTC.

J is TRBJ2-3 and V is TRBV20-1; a possible D gene is TRBD2 (7 bases). Germline CDR1 and CDR2: DFQATT and SNEGSKA (reference sequence). V was pared by 2 bases and J by 5 bases, with 20 bases between. The CDR3 contains 16 residues. The CDR3 sequence: CSARSGGAGREDTQYF. The CDR3 coding sequence is TGCAGTGCTAGAAGTGGGGGGGCGGGGAGAGAAGATACGCAGTATTTT.

The table lists this clonotype with a few counts. This sequence joins TRBV5-1 and TRBJ2-5, with a tentative D call TRBD1 (6 bases). There are 13 residues in the CDR3. Looked up from germline, CDR1 is SGHRS and CDR2 is YFSETQ. V was clipped by 6 bases and J by 0 bases, with 9 bases between them. CDR3: CASNTGNQETQYF. For the CDR3, the DNA is TGCGCCAGCAACACAGGGAACCAAGAGACCCAGTACTTC. The full variable domain, its missing parts supplied by reference TRBV5-1 and TRBJ2-5, is KAGVTQTPRYLIKTRGQQVTLSCSPISGHRSVSWYQQTPGQGLQFLFEYFSETQRNKGNFPGRFSGRQFSNSRSEMNVSTLELGDSALYLCASNTGNQETQYFGPGTRLLVL.

This clonotype was detected a few times. This chain joins TRBV19 and TRBJ1-1; 7 bases line up with TRBD1. J gave up 1 base and V 7 bases, and 6 bases lay outside the gene matches. Looked up from germline, CDR1 is LNHDA and CDR2 is SQIVND (reference sequence). The CDR3 runs 14 residues. The CDR3 loop reads CASKLGQTNTEAFF. In DNA form, the CDR3 reads TGTGCCAGTAAGCTGGGACAGACGAACACTGAAGCTTTCTTT.

This clonotype was picked up a small number of times. The rearrangement uses TRBV20-1 and TRBJ1-5; D may be TRBD1 (6 bases). The germline CDR1 and CDR2 sequences are DFQATT and SNEGSKA (reference sequence). V dropped 6 bases and J dropped 0 bases, with 15 bases sitting between them. The CDR3 spans 15 residues. The CDR3 here is CSAKTGQYSNQPQHF. CDR3 coding DNA: TGCAGTGCCAAGACAGGACAGTATAGCAATCAGCCCCAGCATTTT.

V gene TRBV10-2 combines with J gene TRBJ1-1, with 7 nucleotides matching TRBD1. CDR1 WSHSY and CDR2 SAAADI come from the germline V gene. The CDR3 has 15 residues. Trimming took 2 bases from V and 1 from J; bases not matched to a gene: 4. CDR3 nucleotide sequence: TGCGCCAGCAGTGAGACGGGACAGTCGAACACTGAAGCTTTCTTT. Translating gives CASSETGQSNTEAFF.

The chain uses TRBV18 and TRBJ2-2; 9 bases align to TRBD1. The CDR3 spans 18 residues. Germline CDR1 is KGHSH and CDR2 is LQKENI. V shed 2 bases, J shed 3 bases, and the junction held 10 bases outside the gene matches. CDR3 protein: CASSPFLPRTGDTGELFF. CDR3 DNA: TGTGCCAGCTCACCATTCTTACCCCGGACAGGGGACACCGGGGAGCTGTTTTTT.

The chain employs TRBV6-2 or TRBV6-3 and TRBJ2-3, with 11 bases fitting TRBD2. The length of the CDR3 is 16 residues. The V gene's germline CDR1 is MNHEY and CDR2 SVGEGT. V lost 2 bases to trimming and J lost 4 bases; unmatched junction nucleotides: 5. CDR3 in amino acids: CASSYGSSGGSDTQYF. CDR3 bases: TGTGCCAGCAGTTACGGGTCTAGCGGGGGGTCAGATACGCAGTATTTT.

The table lists this clonotype with a few counts. The J gene is TRBJ1-4, the V gene TRBV5-1; unclear D gene. With 1 base removed from V and 0 bases from J, the gap between germline ends came to 7 bases. Looked up from germline, CDR1 is SGHRS and CDR2 is YFSETQ. There are 15 residues in the CDR3. Here the CDR3 DNA reads TGCGCCAGCAGCTTGAACAGTGCAACTAATGAAAAACTGTTTTTT. This gives the protein CASSLNSATNEKLFF.

To note about this clonotype: The junction departs from the called germline gene at one end, perhaps through a read error. This rearrangement joins TRBV19 to TRBJ1-5, with 10 bases fitting TRBD1. Germline V gene data show CDR1 as LNHDA and CDR2 as SQIVND (reference sequence). This CDR3 is built from 14 residues. Written as DNA, the CDR3 is TGTGCCAGTAGCCAGACAGGGGGCCATCAGCCCCAACATTTT. The encoded protein is CASSQTGGHQPQHF.

This clonotype turned up a few times. V gene TRBV27 combines with J gene TRBJ2-7; 8 positions match TRBD1. The CDR3 runs to 16 residues. Losses at the gene ends were 0 bases for V and 0 bases for J; bases not matched to a gene: 4. Germline loops: CDR1 MNHEY, CDR2 SMNVEV (reference sequence). This CDR3 is CASSLSSTGGSYEQYF. The CDR3 DNA is TGTGCCAGCAGTTTATCGAGTACAGGGGGCTCCTACGAGCAGTACTTC.

This clonotype turned up a few times. This rearrangement joins TRBV12-5 to TRBJ1-1; 10 bases line up with TRBD1. This CDR3 spans 19 amino acids. Trimming at V came to 2 bases and at J to 1 base, leaving 13 bases not matched to a gene. Germline V lookup: CDR1 LGHNT, CDR2 FRNRAP. CDR3 bases: TGTGCTAGTGGTTTGTCTTCCCCGGGACAGGGGATCCCGAACACTGAAGCTTTCTTT. Translating gives CASGLSSPGQGIPNTEAFF. The full variable domain, completed using reference TRBV12-5 and TRBJ1-1, is DARVTQTPRHKVTEMGQEVTMRCQPILGHNTVFWYRQTMMQGLELLAYFRNRAPLDDSGMPKDRFSAEMPDATLATLKIQPSEPRDSAVYFCASGLSSPGQGIPNTEAFFGQGTRLTVV.

This clonotype was detected only a few times. This chain links TRBV10-1 with TRBJ1-2; no reliable D call. This CDR3 comprises 12 residues. V was shortened by 3 bases and J by 8 bases, with 10 bases between the two germline ends. Germline CDR1 WNHNN, CDR2 SYGVQD (reference sequence). This CDR3 is CASSDGSGGYTF. CDR3 in DNA: TGCGCCAGCAGTGATGGGTCAGGCGGCTACACCTTC.

There are many counts of this clonotype. This chain links TRBV20-1 with TRBJ2-2, with 10 bases that match TRBD2. There are 14 residues in the CDR3. The germline CDR1 and CDR2 sequences are DFQATT and SNEGSKA (reference sequence). Trimming at V came to 6 bases and at J to 2 bases, leaving 3 bases not matched to a gene. This CDR3 reads CSAKRGGNTGELFF. Here the CDR3 DNA reads TGCAGTGCCAAGCGGGGGGGCAACACCGGGGAGCTGTTTTTT.

This clonotype was counted between two and nine times. The chain recombines TRBV19 with TRBJ2-3; 7 bases map to TRBD1. V trimming: 5 bases; J trimming: 5 bases; junction bases outside the gene matches: 7. In germline, CDR1 is LNHDA, CDR2 SQIVND (reference sequence). The CDR3 consists of 14 residues. The CDR3 DNA reads TGTGCCAGTAGTGTGACAGGGTTTAAAGATACGCAGTATTTT. Translation: CASSVTGFKDTQYF.

This clonotype was seen a handful of times. The rearrangement uses TRBV19 and TRBJ1-2; no definite D call. Looked up from germline, CDR1 is LNHDA and CDR2 is SQIVND (reference sequence). The V and J ends lost 3 bases and 2 bases respectively, with 10 bases between them. CDR3 length equals 14 residues. The CDR3 spells CASSIFGPNYGYTF. CDR3 sequence (DNA): TGTGCCAGTAGTATCTTCGGTCCCAACTATGGCTACACCTTC.

The V call is TRBV13, the J call TRBJ1-5, with TRBD1 as a possible D gene (5 bases). The CDR3 consists of 13 residues. Germline CDR1 reads PRHDT; CDR2 reads FYEKMQ (reference sequence). Between the trimmed V and J ends, which lost 2 bases and 6 bases, there was a span of 8 bases. The CDR3 bases are TGTGCCAGCAGCTTAAATAGGGGTCAGCCCCAGCATTTT. It encodes CASSLNRGQPQHF.

The table lists this clonotype with a few counts. The chain is built from TRBV4-1 and TRBJ1-1; D perhaps matches TRBD1 (5 bases). The CDR3 covers 14 residues. Germline CDR1 is MGHRA and CDR2 is YSYEKL. The V end was cut by 3 bases, the J end by 7 bases, with 15 bases between. In nucleotides, the CDR3 is TGCGCCAGCAGCCAGCGACCCAGACAGATTGAAGCTTTCTTT. Protein sequence: CASSQRPRQIEAFF.

This clonotype was seen repeatedly, ten times or more. CDR3 nucleotide sequence: TGTGCCAGCTCACCAGTGGGGGGCCGGGAGCAGTTCTTC. Its protein product is CASSPVGGREQFF. The gene calls are TRBV18 and TRBJ2-1, with D perhaps assigned TRBD1 or TRBD2 (6 bases each). Germline CDR1 KGHSH, CDR2 LQKENI. The CDR3 extends over 13 amino acids. Trimming cost V 2 bases and J 10 bases, with 12 bases left between them.

The chain joins TRBV7-2 to TRBJ1-2; the match to TRBD1 covers 7 bases. Germline CDR1 and CDR2: SGHTA and FQGNSA. The V and J ends lost 3 bases and 2 bases, in that order; junction bases with no gene match: 3. This CDR3 is 14 amino acids long. CDR3 protein: CASSFEDRNYGYTF. CDR3 bases: TGTGCCAGCAGCTTTGAGGACAGGAACTATGGCTACACCTTC.